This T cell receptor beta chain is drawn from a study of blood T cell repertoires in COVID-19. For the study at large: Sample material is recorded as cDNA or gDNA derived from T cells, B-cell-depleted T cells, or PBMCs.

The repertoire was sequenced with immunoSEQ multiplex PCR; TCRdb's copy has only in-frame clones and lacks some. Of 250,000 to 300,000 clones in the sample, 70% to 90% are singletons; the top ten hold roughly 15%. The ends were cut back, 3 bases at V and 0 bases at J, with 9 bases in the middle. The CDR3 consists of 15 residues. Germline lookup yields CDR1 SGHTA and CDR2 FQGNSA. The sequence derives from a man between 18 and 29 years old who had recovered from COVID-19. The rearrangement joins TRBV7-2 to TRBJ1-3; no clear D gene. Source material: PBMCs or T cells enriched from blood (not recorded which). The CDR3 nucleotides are TGTGCCAGCAGCTTCGCACACCACTCTGGAAACACCATATATTTT. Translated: CASSFAHHSGNTIYF. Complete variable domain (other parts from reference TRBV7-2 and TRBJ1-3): GAGVSQSPSNKVTEKGKDVELRCDPISGHTALYWYRQSLGQGLEFLIYFQGNSAPDKSGLPSDRFSAERTGGSVSTLTIQRTQQEDSAVYLCASSFAHHSGNTIYFGEGSWLTVV.